This record covers a single TCR beta chain. Its antigen remains unidentified. The sample holds no much larger clone one base away, and base qualities are not on file. V ends up 6 bases short and J 3 bases short, with an unmatched junction base count of 5. The CDR3 holds 14 amino acids from the cysteine to the phenylalanine. Here the CDR3 DNA is all that survives: 42 bases in frame from base 1. This sample was sequenced with an Illumina NovaSeq 6000. TCRalpha and TCRbeta cDNA libraries were constructed by 5'RACE with constant-segment primers, with sample barcodes and unique molecular identifiers being introduced. RNA was extracted from every sample with Trizol reagent. Libraries were amplified in two PCR steps, with a second sample barcode and Illumina TruSeq adapters added in the second step. Sequencing of libraries was performed on an Illumina NovaSeq with 2 x 150 bp paired-end reads. As for how the authors treated the data: With migec v1.2.7, reads were demultiplexed and then collapsed into UMI-guided consensus sequences. Using mixcr v2.1.11, UMI consensuses were aligned to TRA and TRB V and J templates and then assembled into clonotypes. A clonotype was counted as expanded or contracted only when both edgeR and NoisET called the clonotype significant, with the noise models trained on biological replicates. edgeR calls used a false discovery rate-adjusted p below 0.01 and a log2 fold-change threshold of 1. As an exploratory analysis of dynamics, max-normalized trajectories of the 1000 most abundant clonotypes were examined with PCA combined with hierarchical clustering. Each responding clone was given a CD4 or CD8 phenotype based on the CD4+ and CD8+ repertoires, which had been sequenced separately. TCRdb reanalyzed the raw reads on its own, using fastp at Q25 for trimming and MiXCR for clone calling, and kept in-frame beta chains. Each entry merges the rows of one CDR3 protein and shows their most common DNA and genes. Here the V and J calls rest on TCRdb's processing, not on the authors' analysis. Within this sample are about 560,000 distinct CDR3 sequences, with roughly a fifth of them counted one time only. The ten largest clones represent about 8.4% of the sample.

PBMCs were isolated by Ficoll-Paque density gradient centrifugation. The sample is drawn from a study of T-cell memory formation after mild COVID-19 (dated by TCRdb to the early 2020s). With respect to the entire study: TCR sequence clusters from the two donors were largely donor specific. In a couple of donors, T-cell clones that expanded and contracted after mild COVID-19 were followed by sequencing TCRalpha and TCRbeta repertoires longitudinally. Two young, previously healthy adult volunteers made up the cohort, one male and one female. What the research found in general, with its limitations: Balanced CD4/CD8 phenotypes were observed for clones contracting from day 15 to 85, whereas a bias towards CD4+ was observed for a second wave of clones expanding from day 15 to 37. Contracting CD4+ clones were found mainly in CM and EM memory subsets, while CD8+ clones were enriched in EMRA. Whether the second-wave clones peaking on day 37 were SARS-CoV-2 specific was not confirmed. Some responding clones were found in pre-infection memory, which suggests that pre-existing cross-reactive memory T cells took part in the SARS-CoV-2 response. Only a couple of mild cases were covered by the study, and larger cohorts that include severe cases with pre-infection samples were considered necessary.

Sequencing was performed on PBMCs or a T cell subset sorted from them (not recorded which). The receptor's source is an adult woman who had mild COVID-19 (a few samples of this study predate the infection). The sample titles of this study are shuffled in the database, so cell type and time point are left out; the donor was told from shared clones. The chain is assembled from TRBV12-3 or TRBV12-4 and TRBJ2-7, and TRBD1 matches 10 of the central bases. At the DNA level, the sequence is TGTGCCAGCAGGCAGACAGGGGGCGGCTACGAGCAGTACTTC. It specifies CASRQTGGGYEQYF.